This T cell receptor (beta chain) comes out of a study of immune evolution from preneoplasia to lung adenocarcinoma. Study results and limitations: From normal lung to invasive adenocarcinoma, top clone frequencies appeared to decrease.

Patient tissue came from resections in Japan or China, 2014–2017. About this clone: What it binds is not known.

Profiling relied on immunoSEQ multiplex PCR, and the TCRdb table lists in-frame clones only, not all of them. The sample records under 10,000 clones, 60% to 80% being singletons. Germline V gene lookup returns CDR1 SNHLY and CDR2 FYNNEI. Trimming took 7 bases from V and 6 from J; bases not matched to a gene: 9. This CDR3 has 14 residues. This sequence was found in a person aged 60 to 80 with lung adenocarcinoma. The gene calls are TRBV2 and TRBJ1-5; 7 nucleotides match TRBD1. The sample comprised FFPE adjacent normal lung tissue. The CDR3 reads CASTRQGGFQPQHF. The CDR3 DNA reads as TGTGCCAGCACGCGACAGGGTGGTTTTCAGCCCCAGCATTTT.